The T cell receptor beta chain described here comes from a study of cytomegalovirus exposure and HLA in healthy donors. CDR3 size: 14 residues. Trimming left V 7 bases short and J 0 bases short, with 13 bases between. Germline V gene sequence: CDR1 ENHRY, CDR2 SYGVKD. This clone was observed a handful of times. Its antigen is unidentified. Study outcomes and limitations: Relative to equally common others, HLA-associated TCR beta chains showed greater clonal expansion in a later analysis.

PCR employed 60 Vbeta and 13 Jbeta primers. Using immunoSEQ multiplex PCR, the repertoire was profiled, and TCRdb retains in-frame clones only, with some absent. The sample includes some 130,000 clones, roughly 85% of them seen just once. The sequence was collected from a woman aged 30 to 39 in good health and CMV-seropositive. The sequenced sample consisted of PBMCs. The rearrangement links TRBV10-3 to TRBJ2-7; D is perhaps TRBD1 (6 bases). CDR3 protein: CAIKGTSSSYEQYF. DNA of the CDR3: TGTGCCATCAAAGGGACATCTAGCTCCTACGAGCAGTACTTC.